This T cell receptor beta chain was sequenced during a study of blood T cell repertoires in COVID-19. The wider study: Samples of COVID-19 (acute and convalescent) were obtained from the United States, Italy and Spain. From T cells, B-cell-depleted T cells, or PBMCs came the material, which was cDNA or gDNA.

CDR3 size: 14 residues. The germline V gene has CDR1 SGHTA and CDR2 FQGNSA. Trimming took 5 bases from V and 6 from J; bases not matched to a gene: 7. Authors' analysis steps: Amplification with reference gene primers provided the estimates of nucleated cell counts. TCRdb's table, derived via immunoSEQ multiplex PCR, lists solely in-frame clones and lacks some. Clone size and V and J calls were adopted from that table, with D and trimming inferred from the DNA. The table records around 160,000 clones, about 82% of them present only once. Sequencing was done on a sample of peripheral blood. The clonotype originates from a woman aged 35 to 49 with active or convalescent COVID-19. V usage is TRBV7-2 and J usage is TRBJ2-1; 7 nucleotides match TRBD2. CDR3 in DNA: TGTGCCAGCAGCCAGGGACTACCTGGCAATGAGCAGTTCTTC. Translation: CASSQGLPGNEQFF.